Below, one T cell receptor (beta chain) is given with its context. Its specificity is unknown. One junction end disagrees with the germline gene, perhaps due to a read error. This sample was taken from a study of T cell repertoires in cytomegalovirus infection. About the study: Public TCR beta signatures marked donors with CMV infection and the matching HLA. Study findings and constraints: HLA-C-restricted TCR beta clonotypes specific for CMV led the ex vivo response. Of the TCR beta families, the public ones yielded a cumulative frequency that identified carriers of CMV plus the relevant HLA.

The CDR3 contains 17 residues. Germline V gives CDR1 SGHTA, CDR2 FQGNSA. MiXCR was run by TCRdb on the reads, yielding one entry per CDR3 protein. Here the sample spans about 740,000 distinct CDR3 sequences, 35% being singletons. Sample: PBMCs. This sequence originates from a human donor in good health (CMV status not recorded). Some clones in this sample may be carry-over from other donors' samples. The chain is built from TRBV7-2 and TRBJ2-1; 14 bases are shared with TRBD2. Written as DNA, the CDR3 is TGTGCCAGCAGCTTCTCCCAGACTAGCGGGAGGGAGGAGGAGCTGTTCTTC. It encodes CASSFSQTSGREEELFF.